This T cell receptor beta chain was captured by sequencing in a study of T cell responses to AZD1222 COVID-19 vaccine. Overall study context: Recipients boosted at about 4 weeks or about 12 weeks are pooled. Findings of the study overall: Among the donors, most were white British and more were female, and clonal diversity was possibly underestimated. Regions 160-218 and 743-854 dominated among vaccine-associated CD4 TCRs spanning spike.

For this clone: The antigen remains unidentified.

Generated by immunoSEQ multiplex PCR, the TCRdb table keeps only in-frame clones and is missing some. The repertoire holds some 130,000 clones, with roughly 89% as singletons. The CDR3 loop spans 14 amino acids. Trimming shortened V by 0 bases and J by 0 bases, and 3 bases separated the two germline ends. CDR1 and CDR2 from the germline V gene are SGHNT and YYREEE (reference sequence). The sequencing used peripheral blood, collected on day 0 of AZD1222 vaccination. The J gene is TRBJ2-2, the V gene TRBV5-4; D unclear. This clonotype originated in an adult in good health. The CDR3 loop reads CASSLDANTGELFF. The CDR3, as DNA: TGTGCCAGCAGCTTGGATGCGAACACCGGGGAGCTGTTTTTT.